This TCR beta chain appears in the sequencing data of a study of metastatic and nonmetastatic thyroid tumors. All patients were untreated before thyroid surgery. TCRdb called clones again from the PCR reads with MiXCR. The top ten clones hold 20% to 25% of a sample with about 21,000 clones, 30% to 35% of them seen once. Germline-derived CDR1 and CDR2 are SGDLS and YYNGEE. V lost 4 bases and J 2 bases, leaving 13 bases between the germline ends. The CDR3 spans 15 residues. This clone showed up many times. This receptor was obtained from a female donor with papillary thyroid cancer or a benign thyroid nodule (not recorded which). Some clones in this sample may be carry-over from other donors' samples. The specimen sequenced was adjacent normal tissue. This chain links TRBV9 with TRBJ2-1; either TRBD1 or TRBD2 may supply D (5 bases each). Written as DNA, the CDR3 is TGTGCCAGCAGCAGCCGGGACGCCCCCTACAATGAGCAGTTCTTC. Amino acid sequence: CASSSRDAPYNEQFF.